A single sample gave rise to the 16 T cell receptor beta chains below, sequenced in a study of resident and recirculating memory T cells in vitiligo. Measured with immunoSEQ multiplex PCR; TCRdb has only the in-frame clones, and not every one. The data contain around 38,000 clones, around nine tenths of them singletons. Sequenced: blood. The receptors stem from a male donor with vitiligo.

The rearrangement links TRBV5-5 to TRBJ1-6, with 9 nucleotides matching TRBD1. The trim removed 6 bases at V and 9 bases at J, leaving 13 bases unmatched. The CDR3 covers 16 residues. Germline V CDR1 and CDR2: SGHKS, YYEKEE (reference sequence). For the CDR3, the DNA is TGTGCCAGCAAGGGGACAGGGATCCCCGGACGTTCACCCCTCCACTTT. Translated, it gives CASKGTGIPGRSPLHF.

For the CDR3, the DNA is TGTGCCAGTAGTCGACGAGGACAGGGAGGAATTATCTATGGCTACACCTTC. Amino acid sequence: CASSRRGQGGIIYGYTF. The V call is TRBV19, the J call TRBJ1-2, with 8 bases matching TRBD1. Trimming at V came to 5 bases and at J to 4 bases, leaving 15 bases not matched to a gene. The CDR3 length is 17 residues. The germline CDR1 and CDR2 sequences are LNHDA and SQIVND (reference sequence).

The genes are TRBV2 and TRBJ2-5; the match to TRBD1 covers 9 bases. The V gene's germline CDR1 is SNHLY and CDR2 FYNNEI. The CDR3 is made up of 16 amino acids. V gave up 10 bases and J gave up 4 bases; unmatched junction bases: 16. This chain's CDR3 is CATQLGGTGRGETQYF. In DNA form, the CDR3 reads TGTGCCACTCAGTTGGGGGGGACAGGGAGAGGAGAGACCCAGTACTTC.

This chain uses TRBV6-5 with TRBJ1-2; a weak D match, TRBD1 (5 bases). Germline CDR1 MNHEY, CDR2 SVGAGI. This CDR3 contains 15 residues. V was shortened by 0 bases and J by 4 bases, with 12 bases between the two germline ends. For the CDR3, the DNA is TGTGCCAGCAGTTACTCGATAGCGGGACCCTATGGCTACACCTTC. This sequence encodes CASSYSIAGPYGYTF.

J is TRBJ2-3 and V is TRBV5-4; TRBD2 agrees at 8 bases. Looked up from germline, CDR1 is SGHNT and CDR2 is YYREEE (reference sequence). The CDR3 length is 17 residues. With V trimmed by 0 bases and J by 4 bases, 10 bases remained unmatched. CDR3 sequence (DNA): TGTGCCAGCAGCTTGGCCCCCGGGACTAGGGGGGCAGATACGCAGTATTTT. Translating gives CASSLAPGTRGADTQYF.

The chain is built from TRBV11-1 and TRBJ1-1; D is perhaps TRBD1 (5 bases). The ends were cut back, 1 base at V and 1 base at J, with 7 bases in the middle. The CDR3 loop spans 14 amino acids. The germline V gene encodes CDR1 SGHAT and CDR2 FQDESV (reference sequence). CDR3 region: CASSLDQGNTEAFF. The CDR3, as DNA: TGTGCCAGCAGCTTAGACCAGGGGAACACTGAAGCTTTCTTT.

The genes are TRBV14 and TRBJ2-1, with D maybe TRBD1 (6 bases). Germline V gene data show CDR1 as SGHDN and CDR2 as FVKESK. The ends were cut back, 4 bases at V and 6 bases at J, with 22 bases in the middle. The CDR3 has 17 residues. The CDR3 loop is CASSPRGGSLRGNEQFF. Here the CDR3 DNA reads TGTGCCAGCAGCCCCAGGGGCGGGTCCCTAAGGGGCAATGAGCAGTTCTTC.

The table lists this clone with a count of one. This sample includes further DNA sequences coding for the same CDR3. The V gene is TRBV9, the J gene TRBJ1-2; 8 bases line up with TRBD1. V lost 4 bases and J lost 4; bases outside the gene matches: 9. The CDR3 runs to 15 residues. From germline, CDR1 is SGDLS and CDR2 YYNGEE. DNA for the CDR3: TGTGCCAGCAGCCCCCGGGACAGGACTCCCTATGGCTACACCTTC. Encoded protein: CASSPRDRTPYGYTF.

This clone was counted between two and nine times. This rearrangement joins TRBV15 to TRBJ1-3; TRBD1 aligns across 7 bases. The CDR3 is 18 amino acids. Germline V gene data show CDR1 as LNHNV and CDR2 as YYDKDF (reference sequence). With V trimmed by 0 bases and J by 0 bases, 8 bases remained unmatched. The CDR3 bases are TGTGCCACCAGCAGAGACCGACAGGGCCTGACCTCTGGAAACACCATATATTTT. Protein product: CATSRDRQGLTSGNTIYF.

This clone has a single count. CDR3 sequence: CASSTRSLFPGQGTSGNTIYF. The CDR3 DNA sequence: TGTGCCAGTAGTACTAGGTCGTTATTCCCGGGACAGGGGACCTCTGGAAACACCATATATTTT. The rearrangement links TRBV19 to TRBJ1-3, with TRBD1 matching 10 bases. This CDR3 has 21 amino acids. V lost 4 bases and J lost 0; bases outside the gene matches: 18. CDR1 LNHDA and CDR2 SQIVND come from the germline V gene (reference sequence).

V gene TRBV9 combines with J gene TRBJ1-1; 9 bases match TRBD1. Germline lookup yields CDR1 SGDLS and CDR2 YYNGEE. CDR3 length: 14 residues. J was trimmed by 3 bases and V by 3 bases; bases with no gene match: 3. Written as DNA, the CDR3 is TGTGCCAGCAGCGGGGGACAGGGATACACTGAAGCTTTCTTT. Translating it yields CASSGGQGYTEAFF.

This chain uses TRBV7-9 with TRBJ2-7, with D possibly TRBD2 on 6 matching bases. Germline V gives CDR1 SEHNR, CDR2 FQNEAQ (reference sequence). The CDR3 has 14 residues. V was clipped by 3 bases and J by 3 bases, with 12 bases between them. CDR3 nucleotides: TGTGCCAGCAGCTTTCCCGGCGGGGACTACGAGCAGTACTTC. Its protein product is CASSFPGGDYEQYF.

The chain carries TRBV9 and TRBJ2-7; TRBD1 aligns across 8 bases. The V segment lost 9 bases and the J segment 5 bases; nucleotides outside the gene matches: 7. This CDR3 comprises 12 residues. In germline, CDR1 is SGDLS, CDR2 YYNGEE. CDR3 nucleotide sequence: TGTGCCACCATTGACAGGGGCAACGAGCAGTACTTC. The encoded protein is CATIDRGNEQYF.

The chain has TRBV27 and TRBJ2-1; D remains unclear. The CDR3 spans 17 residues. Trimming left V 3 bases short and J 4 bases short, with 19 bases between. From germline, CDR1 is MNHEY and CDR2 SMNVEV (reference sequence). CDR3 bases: TGTGCCAGCAGTTTCTCCGGGTCTCGTACCCTATACAATGAGCAGTTCTTC. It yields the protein CASSFSGSRTLYNEQFF.

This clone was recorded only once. The CDR3: CASSPLLIRGWGNEQFF. CDR3 coding DNA: TGTGCCAGCTCACCACTACTAATACGGGGATGGGGCAATGAGCAGTTCTTC. This chain connects TRBV18 to TRBJ2-1, with D perhaps matching TRBD2 (5 bases). This CDR3 spans 17 amino acids. Trimming took 1 base from V and 6 from J, leaving 19 bases between them. Germline values: CDR1 KGHSH, CDR2 LQKENI.

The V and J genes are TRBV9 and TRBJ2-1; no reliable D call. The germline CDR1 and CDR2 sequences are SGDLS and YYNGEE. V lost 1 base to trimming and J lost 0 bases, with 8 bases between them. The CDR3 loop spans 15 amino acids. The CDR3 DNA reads TGTGCCAGCAGCGTAAACGGCGGCTCCTACAATGAGCAGTTCTTC. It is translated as CASSVNGGSYNEQFF.